Presented here are 18 T cell receptor beta chains from one specimen sequenced in a study of blood T cell repertoires in COVID-19. TCRdb keeps only in-frame clones here, not all; method: immunoSEQ multiplex PCR. The data contain 150,000 to 200,000 clones, less than 90% of them singletons. The sequenced sample was peripheral blood. The receptors derive from a woman in her 70s with COVID-19, enrolled during active disease.

A few counts support this clone. V is TRBV11-2 and J is TRBJ2-2; 8 nucleotides align to TRBD2. Germline lookup yields CDR1 SGHAT and CDR2 FQNNGV. This CDR3 has 18 residues. Losses at the gene ends were 5 bases for V and 5 bases for J; bases not matched to a gene: 16. The CDR3 region has the DNA TGTGCCAGCAGCCGAATTAGCGGGACCCGCCGGGGAACCGGGGAGCTGTTTTTT. Translated: CASSRISGTRRGTGELFF.

The chain couples TRBV5-1 to TRBJ2-5; 7 bases map to TRBD1. J was trimmed by 5 bases and V by 0 bases; bases with no gene match: 10. The germline V gene encodes CDR1 SGHRS and CDR2 YFSETQ. The CDR3 loop spans 16 amino acids. CDR3 nucleotide sequence: TGCGCCAGCAGCTTGGGGGGACAGTCCGGCGGGGAGACCCAGTACTTC. Residues: CASSLGGQSGGETQYF.

The chain recombines TRBV5-1 with TRBJ2-7, with 9 nucleotides matching TRBD1. Trimming removed 4 bases from V and 6 bases from J; junction bases left unmatched: 5. This CDR3 region has 13 residues. Germline values: CDR1 SGHRS, CDR2 YFSETQ. CDR3 DNA sequence: TGCGCCAGCAGCCTCCCGACAGGGGGCGAGCAGTACTTC. Its protein product is CASSLPTGGEQYF.

The chain links TRBV5-6 to TRBJ2-2; D unclear. Trimming cost V 0 bases and J 6 bases, with 9 bases left between them. Germline V gives CDR1 SGHDT, CDR2 YYEEEE. The CDR3 has 14 residues. CDR3 sequence reads: CASSLASVAGELFF. CDR3 DNA sequence: TGTGCCAGCAGCTTGGCGAGTGTCGCCGGGGAGCTGTTTTTT.

This clone was detected only once. The chain links TRBV29-1 to TRBJ2-7; 8 bases agree with TRBD2. This CDR3 is built from 14 residues. Trimming cost V 7 bases and J 5 bases; bases outside gene matches: 13. CDR1 is SQVTM and CDR2 is ANQGSEA in the germline V gene. The CDR3 nucleotides read TGCAGCGCAAATGGGCTAGCGGGCGACAACGAGCAGTACTTC. Its protein is CSANGLAGDNEQYF.

The V call is TRBV18, the J call TRBJ2-7, with 7 bases fitting TRBD1. Germline V gives CDR1 KGHSH, CDR2 LQKENI. There are 14 residues in the CDR3. V dropped 5 bases and J dropped 7; count of bases not matched to a gene: 11. DNA of the CDR3: TGTGCCAGCTCAACGTCGACAGGGCTGGGGGAGCAGTACTTC. Its translation: CASSTSTGLGEQYF.

This rearrangement joins TRBV18 to TRBJ2-1; D not certain. CDR3 length: 16 amino acids. V shed 3 bases and J shed 1 base, with 13 bases lying between them. Germline CDR1 and CDR2: KGHSH and LQKENI. As DNA, the CDR3 is TGTGCCAGCTCACCCCGTGGAGCGTTGTCCTACAATGAGCAGTTCTTC. The encoded protein is CASSPRGALSYNEQFF.

The chain couples TRBV20-1 to TRBJ1-6; maybe TRBD1 (6 bases). Germline CDR1 reads DFQATT; CDR2 reads SNEGSKA (reference sequence). Trimming stripped 3 bases from V and 2 bases from J, with 26 bases between. This CDR3 has 20 residues. The CDR3, as DNA: TGCAGTGCTAGTGCCCTTTTGAATGCGCGGGGGGGCCCCTATAATTCACCCCTCCACTTT. It codes for CSASALLNARGGPYNSPLHF.

The chain couples TRBV28 to TRBJ2-7; 7 bases are a match to TRBD1. The J segment lost 5 bases and the V segment lost 6 bases, leaving 10 bases of the junction unmatched. From germline, CDR1 is MDHEN and CDR2 SYDVKM. The CDR3 consists of 14 residues. The CDR3 protein is CASRSQGVVHEQYF. DNA of the CDR3: TGTGCCAGCAGATCCCAGGGGGTGGTCCACGAGCAGTACTTC.

V gene TRBV7-2 combines with J gene TRBJ2-1; TRBD1 agrees at 9 bases. Germline assignment: CDR1 SGHTA and CDR2 FQGNSA. V lost 5 bases, J lost 6 bases, and 5 bases stayed unmatched. The CDR3 runs 14 residues. DNA for the CDR3: TGTGCCAGCAGCAAACAGGGGGCGCGCAATGAGCAGTTCTTC. It yields the protein CASSKQGARNEQFF.

This clone was detected once. The chain uses TRBV6-5 and TRBJ2-1; no firm D call. The germline V and J ends were trimmed by 7 bases and 0 bases, with 10 bases remaining between them. CDR1 and CDR2 from the germline V gene are MNHEY and SVGAGI. The CDR3 loop spans 14 amino acids. The chain's CDR3 is CASKEHNSYNEQFF. CDR3 sequence (DNA): TGTGCCAGCAAGGAGCATAACTCCTACAATGAGCAGTTCTTC.

This clone was observed a single time. CDR3 coding DNA: TGTGCCAGTAGTCTACAGGGGTTTACGGACGGCTACACCTTC. Its protein is CASSLQGFTDGYTF. The gene calls are TRBV19 and TRBJ1-2; 7 positions match TRBD1. Trimming took 5 bases from V and 8 from J; bases not matched to a gene: 11. The length of the CDR3 is 14 residues. Per the germline V gene, CDR1 is LNHDA and CDR2 is SQIVND (reference sequence).

This clone has more than one count but fewer than ten. This chain links TRBV11-2 with TRBJ2-2; a possible D gene is TRBD2 (5 bases). Per the germline V gene, CDR1 is SGHAT and CDR2 is FQNNGV. This CDR3 has 16 amino acids. V lost 1 base, J lost 5 bases, and 14 bases lay in between. CDR3 sequence (DNA): TGTGCCAGCAGCTTAGGAGGGCGGGCGTATACCGGGGAGCTGTTTTTT. This encodes CASSLGGRAYTGELFF.

The V and J genes are TRBV29-1 and TRBJ1-1; the match to TRBD1 covers 8 bases. In germline, CDR1 is SQVTM, CDR2 ANQGSEA. Trimming cost V 7 bases and J 0 bases; bases outside gene matches: 7. The CDR3 totals 14 residues. The CDR3 is CSATGTGMNTEAFF. CDR3 bases: TGCAGCGCCACCGGGACAGGTATGAACACTGAAGCTTTCTTT.

The J gene is TRBJ2-7, the V gene TRBV6-6; 9 positions agree with TRBD2. The CDR3 spans 15 residues. Germline CDR1 and CDR2: MNHNY and SVGAGI (reference sequence). The V gene end was trimmed by 8 bases and the J gene end by 5 bases; junction bases not matched to a gene: 13. Written as DNA, the CDR3 is TGTGCCAGCTATTTTAGCGGGAGAGGGGGAAACGAGCAGTACTTC. It encodes CASYFSGRGGNEQYF.

This clone appeared a few times. J is TRBJ2-7 and V is TRBV12-3 or TRBV12-4; TRBD1 agrees at 8 bases. The trim removed 5 bases at V and 3 bases at J, leaving 3 bases unmatched. This CDR3 region has 13 residues. In nucleotides, the CDR3 is TGTGCCAGCAGTCCTACAGGGGGCTACGAGCAGTACTTC. Translating gives CASSPTGGYEQYF.

V is TRBV5-5 and J is TRBJ2-7, with D unclear. Germline loops: CDR1 SGHKS, CDR2 YYEKEE (reference sequence). Trimming cost V 4 bases and J 0 bases, with 11 bases left between them. The CDR3 covers 14 residues. CDR3 protein: CASSPYPSSYEQYF. CDR3 nucleotides: TGTGCCAGCAGCCCCTATCCAAGCTCCTACGAGCAGTACTTC.

This sequence joins TRBV7-7 and TRBJ1-4; weak D call: TRBD1 (5 bases). The CDR3 has 13 amino acids. Trimming shortened V by 2 bases and J by 14 bases, and 15 bases separated the two germline ends. Germline-derived CDR1 and CDR2 are SSHAT and FNYEAQ (reference sequence). CDR3 coding DNA: TGTGCCAGCAGCTTAAATTATCAGGGTGAGCTGTTTTTT. Encoded protein: CASSLNYQGELFF.